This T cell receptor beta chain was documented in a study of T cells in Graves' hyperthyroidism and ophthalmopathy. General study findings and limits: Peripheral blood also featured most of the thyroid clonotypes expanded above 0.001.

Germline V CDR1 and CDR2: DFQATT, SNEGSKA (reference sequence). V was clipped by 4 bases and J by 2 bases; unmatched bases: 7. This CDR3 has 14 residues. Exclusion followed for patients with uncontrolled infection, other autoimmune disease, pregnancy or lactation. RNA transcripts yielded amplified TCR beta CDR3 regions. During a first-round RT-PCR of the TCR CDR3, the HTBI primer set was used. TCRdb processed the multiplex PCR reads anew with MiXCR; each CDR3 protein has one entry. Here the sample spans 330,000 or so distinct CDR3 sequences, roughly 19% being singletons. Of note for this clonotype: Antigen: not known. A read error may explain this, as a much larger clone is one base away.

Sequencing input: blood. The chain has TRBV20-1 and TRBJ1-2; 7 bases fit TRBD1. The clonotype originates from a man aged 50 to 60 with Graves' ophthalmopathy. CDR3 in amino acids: CSATTGQWNYGYTF. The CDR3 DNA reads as TGCAGTGCTACGACGGGACAGTGGAACTATGGCTACACCTTC.